The clone carrying this T cell receptor (beta chain) was counted many times. TCR beta CDR3 sequences were amplified from RNA transcripts. Carried out on the TCR CDR3, a first-round RT-PCR used the HTBI primer set. Via MiXCR, TCRdb re-called the multiplex PCR reads, giving one row per CDR3 protein. The repertoire holds 460,000 or so distinct CDR3 sequences, with 14% as singletons. With a duration under 2 months, the hyperthyroidism was newly diagnosed in patients aged 18 to 65. Germline V gene data show CDR1 as LNHDA and CDR2 as SQIVND (reference sequence). Trimming left V 3 bases short and J 0 bases short, with 15 bases between. This CDR3 contains 17 residues. The data originate from a study of T cells in Graves' hyperthyroidism and ophthalmopathy.

The sequenced sample consisted of blood. This sequence was found in a woman aged 18-35 years with Graves' hyperthyroidism. The gene calls are TRBV19 and TRBJ2-1; D is undetermined. The CDR3 DNA follows: TGTGCCAGTAGTATTGAAAGCCGGGCCAGCTCCTACAATGAGCAGTTCTTC. Its protein product is CASSIESRASSYNEQFF.